The 23 T cell receptor beta chains listed next were all sequenced from one sample in a study of shared clonotypes between healthy human individuals. Sequencing was performed with immunoSEQ multiplex PCR; in TCRdb, only in-frame clones are kept and a portion is missing. The sample shows over a million clones, roughly 70% of them seen only once. The material sequenced was memory CD4+ T cells sorted from blood. The subset was: CD45RA-negative fraction. These receptors all come from a man aged 18 to 29 in good health.

The chain has TRBV6-6 and TRBJ1-1; 7 bases are shared with TRBD1. Germline V gives CDR1 MNHNY, CDR2 SVGAGI (reference sequence). This CDR3 has 14 amino acids. Losses at the gene ends were 6 bases for V and 1 base for J; bases not matched to a gene: 5. The CDR3 sequence is CASRTTGRNTEAFF. As DNA, the CDR3 is TGTGCCAGCAGAACGACAGGGAGGAACACTGAAGCTTTCTTT.

Turning to this clone: Other DNA sequences in this sample translate to the same CDR3. The chain employs TRBV27 and TRBJ2-2; TRBD2 might be the D (6 bases). The V end lost 1 base, the J end lost 5 bases, and 11 bases lay between the germline ends. Germline V gene sequence: CDR1 MNHEY, CDR2 SMNVEV (reference sequence). This CDR3 spans 15 amino acids. CDR3 amino acids: CASSLWSGGTGELFF. Here the CDR3 DNA reads TGTGCCAGCAGTTTATGGAGCGGAGGGACCGGGGAGCTGTTTTTT.

This clone turned up a few times. The DNA for the CDR3 is TGTGCCAGCAGCGCCTCAGGGGTGGCAGATGAAAAACTGTTTTTT. This sequence encodes CASSASGVADEKLFF. The chain joins TRBV9 to TRBJ1-4; D might be TRBD1 (6 bases). Germline-derived CDR1 and CDR2 are SGDLS and YYNGEE. CDR3 size: 15 residues. Between the trimmed V and J ends, which lost 3 bases and 6 bases, there was a span of 15 bases.

This clone was observed a handful of times. V is TRBV18 and J is TRBJ2-3, with 8 bases lining up with TRBD2. Germline trimming cut 3 bases from V and 8 bases from J; bases unmatched to any gene: 10. In germline, CDR1 is KGHSH, CDR2 LQKENI. CDR3 length: 15 residues. The CDR3 spells CASSPDTSSGGTQYF. CDR3 coding DNA: TGTGCCAGCTCACCTGATACTAGCAGCGGGGGTACGCAGTATTTT.

The V and J genes are TRBV6-4 and TRBJ2-5; 11 bases are a match to TRBD2. Germline CDR1 reads MRHNA; CDR2 reads SNTAGT. V dropped 4 bases and J dropped 3; count of bases not matched to a gene: 13. The CDR3 is made up of 18 amino acids. CDR3 sequence: CASSGPTVGTSGKETQYF. CDR3 nucleotide sequence: TGTGCCAGCAGTGGCCCTACTGTCGGGACTAGCGGAAAAGAGACCCAGTACTTC.

This CDR3 reads CASSHGTDYNEQFF. Here the CDR3 DNA reads TGCGCCAGCAGCCATGGGACAGACTACAATGAGCAGTTCTTC. The rearrangement uses TRBV4-3 and TRBJ2-1; 7 bases are a match to TRBD1. CDR1 and CDR2 (germline): LGHNA, YSLEER. V lost 3 bases to trimming and J lost 3 bases; unmatched junction nucleotides: 2. CDR3 length equals 14 residues.

The J gene is TRBJ2-3, the V gene TRBV11-1, with 11 bases identical to TRBD2. This CDR3 has 16 residues. Looked up from germline, CDR1 is SGHAT and CDR2 is FQDESV (reference sequence). The V gene end was trimmed by 5 bases and the J gene end by 0 bases; junction bases not matched to a gene: 4. The CDR3 DNA sequence: TGTGCCAGCAGCCCCCGACTAGCGGGGAGCACAGATACGCAGTATTTT. This translates into CASSPRLAGSTDTQYF.

The chain has TRBV2 and TRBJ2-3; 7 bases line up with TRBD1. In germline, CDR1 is SNHLY, CDR2 FYNNEI. V lost 2 bases to trimming and J lost 2 bases; unmatched junction nucleotides: 4. The CDR3 sequence is 15 residues long. The CDR3 coding sequence is TGTGCCAGCAGTGAACAGACAGGGTACACAGATACGCAGTATTTT. This translates into CASSEQTGYTDTQYF. Full variable domain (missing parts from reference TRBV2 and TRBJ2-3): EPEVTQTPSHQVTQMGQEVILRCVPISNHLYFYWYRQILGQKVEFLVSFYNNEISEKSEIFDDQFSVERPDGSNFTLKIRSTKLEDSAMYFCASSEQTGYTDTQYFGPGTRLTVL.

This rearrangement joins TRBV30 to TRBJ2-7; D is unresolved. Germline loops: CDR1 GTSNPN, CDR2 SVGIG (reference sequence). Trimming left V 3 bases short and J 0 bases short, with 9 bases between. The CDR3 length is 13 residues. Here the CDR3 reads CAWSAQVSYEQYF. The CDR3 DNA reads TGTGCCTGGAGCGCCCAGGTCTCCTACGAGCAGTACTTC.

The J gene is TRBJ2-5, the V gene TRBV7-9; 7 nucleotides line up with TRBD1. The CDR3 consists of 14 residues. Germline-derived CDR1 and CDR2 are SEHNR and FQNEAQ (reference sequence). Trimming cost V 6 bases and J 2 bases; bases outside gene matches: 6. The CDR3 protein is CASRTDREQETQYF. The CDR3 coding sequence is TGTGCCAGCAGGACCGACAGGGAACAAGAGACCCAGTACTTC.

This clone was observed a few times. This chain connects TRBV18 to TRBJ1-5; weak D call: TRBD1 (5 bases). This CDR3 is 15 amino acids long. The germline V and J ends were trimmed by 3 bases and 3 bases, with 12 bases remaining between them. The V gene's germline CDR1 is KGHSH and CDR2 LQKENI. The CDR3 spells CASSPPGGVNQPQHF. The CDR3 DNA reads TGTGCCAGCTCACCTCCCGGGGGTGTCAATCAGCCCCAGCATTTT.

The V call is TRBV19, the J call TRBJ2-5; TRBD2 aligns across 7 bases. Germline V gene data show CDR1 as LNHDA and CDR2 as SQIVND (reference sequence). This CDR3 has 14 residues. V lost 6 bases and J lost 4; bases outside the gene matches: 8. This chain's CDR3 is CASRAGSIGETQYF. As DNA, the CDR3 is TGTGCCAGTAGAGCGGGAAGTATAGGAGAGACCCAGTACTTC.

The chain carries TRBV10-2 and TRBJ2-5, with 10 bases identical to TRBD1. The CDR3 is made up of 15 amino acids. V lost 0 bases, J lost 5 bases, and 3 bases stayed unmatched. The germline gives CDR1 WSHSY, CDR2 SAAADI. Written as DNA, the CDR3 is TGCGCCAGCAGTGAGTCGGGGACAGGGGCCGAGACCCAGTACTTC. Translation: CASSESGTGAETQYF.

The CDR3 DNA follows: TGTGCCAGTAGTATAAACTCAGGGGCGGCCTATAATGAAAAACTGTTTTTT. The encoded protein is CASSINSGAAYNEKLFF. The rearrangement links TRBV19 to TRBJ1-4; tentative D call: TRBD1 (6 bases). The ends were cut back, 2 bases at V and 4 bases at J, with 17 bases in the middle. This CDR3 is built from 17 residues. In germline, CDR1 is LNHDA, CDR2 SQIVND (reference sequence).

CDR3 DNA sequence: TGCGCCTCCCGGGAGCAGGGGTTTAACTACGAGCAGTACTTC. It yields the protein CASREQGFNYEQYF. The rearrangement links TRBV5-1 to TRBJ2-7; TRBD1 or TRBD2 may be the D gene (6 bases each). The CDR3 sequence is 14 residues long. Germline CDR1 reads SGHRS; CDR2 reads YFSETQ. The V and J ends lost 10 bases and 3 bases respectively, with 20 bases between them.

V gene TRBV18 combines with J gene TRBJ1-2; the match to TRBD1 covers 7 bases. The length of the CDR3 is 13 residues. Germline lookup yields CDR1 KGHSH and CDR2 LQKENI. Unmatched junction bases numbered 4, after V lost 3 bases and J lost 6 bases. CDR3 protein: CASSPTGSHGYTF. CDR3 coding DNA: TGTGCCAGCTCACCGACAGGGAGCCATGGCTACACCTTC.

The rearrangement uses TRBV6-6 and TRBJ1-3; TRBD1 agrees at 7 bases. Germline V lookup: CDR1 MNHNY, CDR2 SVGAGI (reference sequence). The CDR3 sequence is 15 residues long. After removal of 3 bases from V and 8 bases from J, the junction contained 10 bases not matched to a gene. The CDR3 sequence: CASSYPGGKEYTIYF. CDR3 nucleotide sequence: TGTGCCAGCAGTTATCCAGGGGGGAAGGAGTACACCATATATTTT.

The chain joins TRBV10-3 to TRBJ2-3; TRBD2 aligns across 8 bases. Germline assignment: CDR1 ENHRY and CDR2 SYGVKD. This CDR3 has 16 amino acids. Unmatched junction bases numbered 11, after V lost 5 bases and J lost 4 bases. The CDR3 DNA sequence: TGTGCCATCAGTTCTCTGGCGGGGGGACGGGCAGATACGCAGTATTTT. Residues: CAISSLAGGRADTQYF.

The CDR3 sequence: CSVAGGTGDVSGYTF. The CDR3 region has the DNA TGCAGCGTTGCGGGCGGGACAGGTGATGTTAGTGGCTACACCTTC. The V gene is TRBV29-1, the J gene TRBJ1-2; 8 nucleotides align to TRBD1. Per germline, CDR1 SQVTM and CDR2 ANQGSEA. After removal of 4 bases from V and 7 bases from J, the junction contained 14 bases not matched to a gene. The CDR3 is made up of 15 amino acids.

The J gene is TRBJ2-3, the V gene TRBV7-2; 7 nucleotides line up with TRBD2. V gave up 7 bases and J gave up 2 bases; unmatched junction bases: 9. CDR1 and CDR2 from the germline V gene are SGHTA and FQGNSA. The CDR3 runs 15 residues. The CDR3 reads CASTRRGRVTDTQYF. Here the CDR3 DNA reads TGTGCCAGCACCCGGAGAGGGAGGGTCACAGATACGCAGTATTTT.

This clone was seen once. The junction departs from germline at one end; a sequencing error may be responsible. The rearrangement joins TRBV29-1 to TRBJ2-7, with TRBD2 as a possible D gene (5 bases). CDR1 is SQVTM and CDR2 is ANQGSEA in the germline V gene. The CDR3 has 11 residues. The CDR3 nucleotides are TGCAGCGCGGGGAACCCCTATGAGCAGTACTTC. Its protein product is CSAGNPYEQYF.

This rearrangement joins TRBV4-3 to TRBJ2-2; 13 bases fit TRBD2. Germline lookup yields CDR1 LGHNA and CDR2 YSLEER. V was pared by 1 base and J by 3 bases, with 2 bases of the junction left unmatched. The CDR3 runs to 17 residues. The CDR3, as DNA: TGCGCCAGCAGCCAAGGGACTAGCGGGAGAGACACCGGGGAGCTGTTTTTT. Its translation: CASSQGTSGRDTGELFF.

For this clone: The same CDR3 arises from other DNA sequences in this sample as well. CDR3 coding DNA: TGTGCCAGCAGTCCTGGGGCCAACGTCCTGACTTTC. Its protein product is CASSPGANVLTF. The chain carries TRBV6-5 and TRBJ2-6; D gene unclear. The CDR3 loop spans 12 amino acids. Germline V CDR1 and CDR2: MNHEY, SVGAGI. V was cut by 5 bases and J by 2 bases, with 1 base left in between.